This T cell receptor beta chain was identified in a study of PD-1 blockade in classical Hodgkin lymphoma. Study overall: A 3 mg/kg intravenous dose of nivolumab was received by patients every 2 weeks. Findings of the study overall: By C4D1 there was a significant rise in CD4+ TCR diversity but not in CD8+ TCR diversity. Patients excluded were those beginning nivolumab under 1 year after ASCT. Relapsed/refractory patients reportedly had lower baseline diversity than newly diagnosed patients.

With respect to this clone: Its antigen is undetermined.

The time point: cycle 4 day 1 (C4D1), after 6 weeks of nivolumab. Each patient experienced a relapse that followed autologous stem cell transplantation, and brentuximab vedotin exposure varied. TCRdb's copy holds only in-frame clones and misses some; the assay was immunoSEQ multiplex PCR. The data contain some 93,000 clones, 65% to 85% of them singletons. Germline CDR1 KGHSH, CDR2 LQKENI. Trimming cost V 3 bases and J 0 bases, with 11 bases left between them. The CDR3 spans 15 residues. V is TRBV18 and J is TRBJ1-1, with TRBD1 as a possible D gene (5 bases). This clonotype originated in a human donor with classical Hodgkin lymphoma. Specimen: peripheral blood mononuclear cells (PBMCs), collected before the fourth cycle of nivolumab. CDR3 region: CASSPGETVNTEAFF. In nucleotides, the CDR3 is TGTGCCAGCTCACCGGGCGAGACAGTGAACACTGAAGCTTTCTTT. Full variable domain (rest looked up from reference TRBV18 and TRBJ1-1): NAGVMQNPRHLVRRRGQEARLRCSPMKGHSHVYWYRQLPEEGLKFMVYLQKENIIDESGMPKERFSAEFPKEGPSILRIQQVVRGDSAAYFCASSPGETVNTEAFFGQGTRLTVV.